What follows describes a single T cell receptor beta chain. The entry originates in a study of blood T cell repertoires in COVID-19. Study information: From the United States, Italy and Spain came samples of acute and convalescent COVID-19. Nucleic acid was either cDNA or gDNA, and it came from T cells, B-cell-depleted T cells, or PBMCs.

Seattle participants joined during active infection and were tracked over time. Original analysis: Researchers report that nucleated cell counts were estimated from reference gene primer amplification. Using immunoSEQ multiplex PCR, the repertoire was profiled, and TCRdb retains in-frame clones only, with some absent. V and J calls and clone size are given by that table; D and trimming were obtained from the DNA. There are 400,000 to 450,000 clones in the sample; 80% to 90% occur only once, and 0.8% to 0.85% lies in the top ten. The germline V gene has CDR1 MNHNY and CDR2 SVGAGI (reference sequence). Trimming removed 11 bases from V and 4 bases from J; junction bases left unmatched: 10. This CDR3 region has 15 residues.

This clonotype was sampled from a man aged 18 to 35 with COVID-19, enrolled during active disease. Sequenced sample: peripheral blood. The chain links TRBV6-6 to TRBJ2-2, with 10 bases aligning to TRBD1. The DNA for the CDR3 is TGTGCCTGTCGACGGGGACAGGGGACCACCGGGGAGCTGTTTTTT. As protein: CACRRGQGTTGELFF.